These 21 T cell receptor beta chains were all obtained from the same sample, sequenced in a study of T-cell reconstitution after alpha-beta-depleted transplantation in children. Unique molecular identifiers were built into the TCRbeta library. TCRdb re-derived calls from the PCR reads in MiXCR, one entry per CDR3 protein. Of about 460,000 distinct CDR3 sequences in the sample, over 9.5% were seen once. The sequenced sample was PBMCs, mostly from graft donor cells, obtained 180 days after TCRalphabeta/CD19-depleted stem cell transplant. The origin of the receptors is a female patient under 10 years old who had a stem cell transplant for aplastic anemia, so the T cells may come from the graft donor.

This clonotype was observed a handful of times. The chain employs TRBV20-1 and TRBJ2-5; D is uncertain. The CDR3 runs 12 residues. From germline, CDR1 is DFQATT and CDR2 SNEGSKA (reference sequence). The V end was cut by 4 bases, the J end by 4 bases, with 10 bases between. Here the CDR3 DNA reads TGCAGTGCTACTCCGGAAAGAGAGACCCAGTACTTC. Protein: CSATPERETQYF.

This clonotype was found a few times. J is TRBJ1-6 and V is TRBV6-5; D call uncertain. This CDR3 spans 15 amino acids. Per the germline V gene, CDR1 is MNHEY and CDR2 is SVGAGI. With 2 bases removed from V and 2 bases from J, the gap between germline ends came to 7 bases. The CDR3 region has the DNA TGTGCCAGCAGTTACGGGAGGGCCTATAATTCACCCCTCCACTTT. This translates into CASSYGRAYNSPLHF.

This chain links TRBV11-2 with TRBJ1-4; D gene unclear. Germline CDR1 reads SGHAT; CDR2 reads FQNNGV. The CDR3 extends over 14 amino acids. V was trimmed by 3 bases and J by 11 bases, leaving 16 bases between them. Written as DNA, the CDR3 is TGTGCCAGCAGCTTTGCGGGGAGGCAAGGGAAACTGTTTTTT. It yields the protein CASSFAGRQGKLFF. The full variable domain, rest sourced from reference TRBV11-2 and TRBJ1-4, is EAGVAQSPRYKIIEKRQSVAFWCNPISGHATLYWYQQILGQGPKLLIQFQNNGVVDDSQLPKDRFSAERLKGVDSTLKIQPAKLEDSAVYLCASSFAGRQGKLFFGSGTQLSVL.

J is TRBJ2-7 and V is TRBV18; TRBD2 agrees at 8 bases. Germline V CDR1 and CDR2: KGHSH, LQKENI. The CDR3 sequence is 15 residues long. The junction had 5 bases not matched to a gene; V was cut back by 3 bases and J by 1 base. The CDR3 loop reads CASSPHGGGSYEQYV. The CDR3 DNA is TGTGCCAGCTCACCTCACGGGGGGGGTTCCTACGAGCAGTACGTC.

This clonotype was seen ten or more times. The rearrangement joins TRBV10-3 to TRBJ2-5; 7 bases line up with TRBD1. The length of the CDR3 is 15 residues. CDR1 and CDR2 from the germline V gene are ENHRY and SYGVKD. Trimming took 3 bases from V and 7 from J; bases not matched to a gene: 11. The CDR3 sequence is CAISDIDRDPGTQYF. The CDR3 DNA sequence: TGTGCCATCAGTGACATAGACAGGGACCCGGGGACCCAGTACTTC.

This clonotype was seen a few times. The CDR3 region is CASSLVGSSNQPQHF. The CDR3 DNA sequence: TGTGCCAGCAGCTTGGTGGGATCGAGCAATCAGCCCCAGCATTTT. The rearrangement joins TRBV5-5 to TRBJ1-5; D remains unclear. V was pared by 0 bases and J by 1 base, with 8 bases between. The CDR3 has 15 residues. Germline CDR1 is SGHKS and CDR2 is YYEKEE (reference sequence).

The chain joins TRBV7-9 to TRBJ2-2; 10 nucleotides align to TRBD2. V lost 5 bases, J lost 2 bases, and 5 bases stayed unmatched. Germline V CDR1 and CDR2: SEHNR, FQNEAQ (reference sequence). The CDR3 length is 16 residues. CDR3: CASSQTSGFNTGELFF. The CDR3 nucleotides read TGTGCCAGCAGCCAGACTAGCGGGTTTAACACCGGGGAGCTGTTTTTT.

This clonotype has just a few counts. This chain links TRBV5-1 with TRBJ2-7; TRBD2 might be the D (7 bases). CDR3 length: 12 residues. The V end was cut by 10 bases, the J end by 4 bases, with 15 bases between. Germline V gives CDR1 SGHRS, CDR2 YFSETQ. CDR3 coding DNA: TGCGCCGGTACGAGGGGGGGATACGAGCAGTACTTC. This sequence encodes CAGTRGGYEQYF.

J is TRBJ2-7 and V is TRBV14; D unresolved. V was shortened by 3 bases and J by 3 bases, with 6 bases between the two germline ends. This CDR3 region has 12 residues. Germline CDR1 reads SGHDN; CDR2 reads FVKESK. The CDR3 reads CASSQVYYEQYF. The CDR3 region has the DNA TGTGCCAGCAGCCAGGTATACTACGAGCAGTACTTC.

In its sample, this clonotype was seen many times. The J gene is TRBJ1-1, the V gene TRBV29-1; D not resolved. Germline values: CDR1 SQVTM, CDR2 ANQGSEA. The CDR3 totals 14 residues. Trimming left V 7 bases short and J 0 bases short, with 15 bases between. The CDR3 nucleotides read TGCAGCGCCGCCGGGCCCCCGATGAACACTGAAGCTTTCTTT. It codes for CSAAGPPMNTEAFF. The full variable domain, in which reference TRBV29-1 and TRBJ1-1 provide the parts outside the CDR3, is SAVISQKPSRDICQRGTSLTIQCQVDSQVTMMFWYRQQPGQSLTLIATANQGSEATYESGFVIDKFPISRPNLTFSTLTVSNMSPEDSSIYLCSAAGPPMNTEAFFGQGTRLTVV.

In its sample, this clonotype was seen a few times. The CDR3 region is CSASRDKNTEAFF. The CDR3 DNA reads TGCAGTGCGAGCAGGGATAAGAACACTGAAGCTTTCTTT. The genes are TRBV20-1 and TRBJ1-1; a weak D match, TRBD1 (5 bases). Trimming stripped 6 bases from V and 1 base from J, with 12 bases between. CDR3 size: 13 residues. The germline V gene has CDR1 DFQATT and CDR2 SNEGSKA (reference sequence).

This clonotype was observed a handful of times. As DNA, the CDR3 is TGCAGTGCGAGGGCAGGGGGCTCCTACGAGCAGTACTTC. Translated, it gives CSARAGGSYEQYF. The gene calls are TRBV20-1 and TRBJ2-7, with 7 nucleotides matching TRBD1. The germline gives CDR1 DFQATT, CDR2 SNEGSKA (reference sequence). Unmatched junction bases numbered 5, after V lost 6 bases and J lost 0 bases. This CDR3 spans 13 amino acids.

This clonotype has ten or more counts. The chain employs TRBV5-1 and TRBJ2-2, with 8 positions matching TRBD1. From germline, CDR1 is SGHRS and CDR2 YFSETQ. The CDR3 length is 15 residues. With V trimmed by 0 bases and J by 6 bases, 4 bases remained unmatched. DNA of the CDR3: TGCGCCAGCAGCTTGGCCGGGACAGGTGCCGGGGAGCTGTTTTTT. Translation: CASSLAGTGAGELFF.

This clonotype has a handful of counts. The rearrangement joins TRBV18 to TRBJ2-5, with 7 bases lining up with TRBD2. The germline V gene encodes CDR1 KGHSH and CDR2 LQKENI. J gave up 6 bases and V 0 bases, and 10 bases lay outside the gene matches. The CDR3 is 16 residues long. The CDR3 here is CASSPPGGRAEKTQYF. In nucleotides, the CDR3 is TGTGCCAGCTCACCACCGGGAGGGAGGGCCGAGAAGACCCAGTACTTC.

The chain uses TRBV20-1 and TRBJ2-3, with 7 nucleotides matching TRBD1. V gave up 2 bases and J gave up 4 bases; unmatched junction bases: 27. Germline V gene sequence: CDR1 DFQATT, CDR2 SNEGSKA (reference sequence). The CDR3 runs to 21 residues. The CDR3: CSARPRAKIDRVLRTADTQYF. As DNA, the CDR3 is TGCAGTGCTAGACCCCGCGCCAAGATCGACAGGGTACTCCGAACAGCAGATACGCAGTATTTT.

The sample holds a few counts of this clonotype. V gene TRBV28 combines with J gene TRBJ1-2, with TRBD1 matching over 8 bases. Germline loops: CDR1 MDHEN, CDR2 SYDVKM. V shed 5 bases and J 4 bases; nucleotides not matched to a gene: 12. The CDR3 has 16 amino acids. The CDR3 spells CASSIPSGGYGYGYTF. The CDR3 coding sequence is TGTGCCAGCAGTATACCTTCAGGGGGCTACGGCTATGGCTACACCTTC.

At least ten counts were recorded for this clonotype. The V call is TRBV5-1, the J call TRBJ2-2; D is unresolved. V shed 0 bases and J shed 1 base, with 10 bases lying between them. CDR3 length equals 16 residues. Germline loops: CDR1 SGHRS, CDR2 YFSETQ. Here the CDR3 reads CASSLELTLNTGELFF. The CDR3 nucleotides are TGCGCCAGCAGCTTGGAGCTTACACTGAACACCGGGGAGCTGTTTTTT.

The chain joins TRBV7-3 to TRBJ2-7; TRBD1 or TRBD2 may be the D gene (5 bases each). The V end was cut by 8 bases, the J end by 3 bases, with 14 bases between. The germline V gene has CDR1 SGHTA and CDR2 FQGTGA. The CDR3 has 13 residues. In DNA, the CDR3 is TGTGCCAGCTCTCCGGGGCCGTACTACGAGCAGTACTTC. This gives the protein CASSPGPYYEQYF.

The chain recombines TRBV30 with TRBJ1-5; perhaps TRBD1 as D (5 bases). V gave up 2 bases and J gave up 0 bases, with 8 bases separating them. The CDR3 consists of 14 residues. Germline V lookup: CDR1 GTSNPN, CDR2 SVGIG (reference sequence). For the CDR3, the DNA is TGTGCCTGGAGTCAGGGACCTAGCAATCAGCCCCAGCATTTT. It specifies CAWSQGPSNQPQHF.

This clonotype was seen repeatedly, ten times or more. The rearrangement links TRBV6-2 or TRBV6-3 to TRBJ2-3; no firm D call. The CDR3 totals 18 residues. The V gene's germline CDR1 is MNHEY and CDR2 SVGEGT. Trimming took off 2 bases at V and 0 bases at J, with 18 bases between the two ends. CDR3 in amino acids: CASSYPTDRSISTDTQYF. The CDR3, as DNA: TGTGCCAGCAGTTACCCGACGGACCGATCTATCAGCACAGATACGCAGTATTTT.

This clonotype was counted many times. This chain uses TRBV7-8 with TRBJ2-3; no reliable D call. Germline V gene lookup returns CDR1 SGHVS and CDR2 FQNEAQ. V lost 5 bases and J lost 0, with 15 bases in between. The CDR3 consists of 16 residues. The CDR3 reads CASSANRLESTDTQYF. The CDR3 DNA follows: TGTGCCAGCAGCGCAAATCGCCTAGAAAGCACAGATACGCAGTATTTT.